This paragraph reports one T cell receptor (beta chain). These data are taken from a study of blood T cell repertoires in COVID-19. TCRdb's table, derived via immunoSEQ multiplex PCR, lists solely in-frame clones and lacks some. The repertoire holds a few hundred thousand clones, about 80% seen once, with approximately 4% in the top ten. V was trimmed by 2 bases and J by 3 bases, leaving 11 bases between them. CDR3 length: 15 residues. The V gene's germline CDR1 is KGHSH and CDR2 LQKENI. What was sequenced was PBMCs or T cells enriched from blood (not recorded which). This TCR derives from a man aged 30 to 45 with acute COVID-19. This chain uses TRBV18 with TRBJ1-5; D is uncertain. This CDR3 reads CASSPSAGSNQPQHF. The CDR3 DNA sequence: TGTGCCAGCTCACCATCGGCAGGCTCCAATCAGCCCCAGCATTTT. The entire variable domain, with the rest obtained from reference TRBV18 and TRBJ1-5, is as follows: NAGVMQNPRHLVRRRGQEARLRCSPMKGHSHVYWYRQLPEEGLKFMVYLQKENIIDESGMPKERFSAEFPKEGPSILRIQQVVRGDSAAYFCASSPSAGSNQPQHFGDGTRLSIL.